This record covers a single T cell receptor beta chain. Its antigen is as yet unknown. The sequenced fragment ends 3 residues before the CDR3 boundary, so the rest is inferred from the germline J gene. This sample is part of a study of T cells in women clearing cervical HPV infection. Looking at the study overall: No precancer developed; the control's incident HPV16 infection cleared within 12 months. Study-level findings and limits: Richness differences could reflect unmeasured T-cell content per sample. TRBV6-7 abundance was lower in cases than controls (around 0.1% versus 0.15%).

Generated by immunoSEQ multiplex PCR, the TCRdb table keeps only in-frame clones and is missing some. This sample carries approximately 35,000 clones, with about 7.8% going to the ten biggest clones. Germline CDR1 is SGHRS and CDR2 is YFSETQ. Losses at the gene ends were 3 bases for V and 0 bases for J; bases not matched to a gene: 5. This CDR3 is built from 15 residues. This rearrangement joins TRBV5-1 to TRBJ1-1, with 7 bases lining up with TRBD1. Material: blood buffy coat. The receptor was derived from a woman aged 18-70 years with a cervical HPV16 infection that either progressed to CIN3+ or cleared (not recorded which). CDR3: CASSSGTDMNTEAFF. Incomplete CDR3 DNA: TGCGCCAGCAGCTCCGGGACAGACATGAACACTGAA.